The clone carrying this T cell receptor (beta chain) has only a few counts. Authors' analysis steps: Counts of nucleated cells, estimated from reference gene primer amplification, were obtained. TCRdb's copy holds only in-frame clones and misses some; the assay was immunoSEQ multiplex PCR. V and J calls and clone size come straight from that table; D and trimming were deduced from the DNA. The sample records 45,000 to 55,000 clones, 70% to 90% being singletons. This sample is drawn from a study of blood T cell repertoires in COVID-19. Study summary: The origin of the acute and convalescent COVID-19 samples was the United States, Italy and Spain. From T cells, B-cell-depleted T cells, or PBMCs came the material, which was cDNA or gDNA.

Germline V gene lookup returns CDR1 LNHDA and CDR2 SQIVND (reference sequence). The CDR3 runs 14 residues. Trimming took 5 bases from V and 0 from J, leaving 9 bases between them. The chain couples TRBV19 to TRBJ2-3; D is unresolved. The source is a human donor in a cohort sampled during active COVID-19. The sample comprised peripheral blood. The CDR3 coding sequence is TGTGCCAGTAGTTCGCAGGCAAGCACAGATACGCAGTATTTT. The encoded protein is CASSSQASTDTQYF.